A single sample is the source of the 18 T cell receptor beta chains below, sequenced in a study of cytomegalovirus exposure and HLA in healthy donors (dated by TCRdb to between 2016 and 2019). The library was obtained by the immunoSEQ multiplex PCR assay. A mixture of 60 forward primers for TCR Vbeta segments and 13 reverse primers for TCR Jbeta segments was used in the multiplex PCR. TCRdb mirrors the immuneACCESS table, restricted to in-frame sequences. Some clones are absent from its copies; in checked studies, under half trace to an unresolved V gene, and the reason for the others is unknown. The table kept for this sample lists around 75,000 clones. Of the sample, 0.8% to 1% is held by the ten largest clones. Source material: PBMCs. These receptors were collected from a boy younger than 18 in good health and CMV-seronegative.

The V and J genes are TRBV4-2 and TRBJ2-7; 13 nucleotides align to TRBD2. The germline gives CDR1 LGHNA, CDR2 YNFKEQ. The V and J ends lost 4 bases and 4 bases, in that order; junction bases with no gene match: 7. The CDR3 sequence is 16 residues long. CDR3 region: CASSRELAGGPYEQYF. The CDR3 DNA sequence: TGTGCCAGCAGCCGAGAACTAGCGGGAGGGCCTTACGAGCAGTACTTC.

On this clone itself: Mismatch with germline at one junction end may stem from a read error. In DNA form, the CDR3 reads TGCAGCGTTGAAGAGGTGGGGGGAGTGGAGAGCACTGAAGATTTCTTT. It codes for CSVEEVGGVESTEDFF. This chain uses TRBV29-1 with TRBJ1-1; a possible D gene is TRBD1 (5 bases). The CDR3 runs 16 residues. Germline CDR1 is SQVTM and CDR2 is ANQGSEA. The full variable domain, its missing parts supplied by reference TRBV29-1 and TRBJ1-1, is SAVISQKPSRDICQRGTSLTIQCQVDSQVTMMFWYRQQPGQSLTLIATANQGSEATYESGFVIDKFPISRPNLTFSTLTVSNMSPEDSSIYLCSVEEVGGVESTEDFFGQGTRLTVV.

The chain has TRBV5-1 and TRBJ1-6; 7 nucleotides agree with TRBD1. The V and J ends lost 4 bases and 7 bases, in that order; junction bases with no gene match: 5. Germline loops: CDR1 SGHRS, CDR2 YFSETQ. The CDR3 is 14 residues long. CDR3 sequence reads: CASSPDRENSPLHF. CDR3 coding DNA: TGCGCCAGCAGCCCCGACAGGGAAAATTCACCCCTCCACTTT.

V is TRBV7-9 and J is TRBJ1-1; tentative D call: TRBD1 (6 bases). The CDR3 consists of 16 residues. Per the germline V gene, CDR1 is SEHNR and CDR2 is FQNEAQ (reference sequence). V was trimmed by 4 bases and J by 6 bases, leaving 21 bases between them. This CDR3 is CASSSVAFRGASEAFF. CDR3 DNA sequence: TGTGCCAGCAGCTCAGTAGCCTTTCGGGGGGCCTCTGAAGCTTTCTTT.

This rearrangement joins TRBV9 to TRBJ1-3; D not resolved. CDR1 SGDLS and CDR2 YYNGEE come from the germline V gene. V lost 4 bases and J lost 0, with 2 bases in between. This CDR3 comprises 12 residues. The CDR3 nucleotides read TGTGCCAGCAGCCTCTCTGGAAACACCATATATTTT. It specifies CASSLSGNTIYF.

The chain recombines TRBV25-1 with TRBJ1-3; D remains ambiguous. The CDR3 has 15 amino acids. V was pared by 3 bases and J by 0 bases, with 9 bases between. The germline V gene has CDR1 MGHDK and CDR2 SYGVNS. The CDR3 nucleotides are TGTGCCAGCAGTGATAGTTCCATCTCTGGAAACACCATATATTTT. Translation: CASSDSSISGNTIYF.

The chain links TRBV9 to TRBJ1-6; 7 positions match TRBD1. Germline V gives CDR1 SGDLS, CDR2 YYNGEE. Trimming cost V 0 bases and J 8 bases; bases outside gene matches: 5. The CDR3 has 15 amino acids. CDR3 nucleotides: TGTGCCAGCAGCGTAGCTGGGGACAGTTATTCACCCCTCCACTTT. This sequence encodes CASSVAGDSYSPLHF.

The rearrangement links TRBV4-1 to TRBJ1-4, with D perhaps TRBD1 (5 bases). This CDR3 region has 15 residues. CDR1 is MGHRA, CDR2 YSYEKL, per germline. Between the trimmed V and J ends, which lost 0 bases and 7 bases, there was a span of 12 bases. The CDR3 here is CASSQEVRVGEKLFF. For the CDR3, the DNA is TGCGCCAGCAGCCAAGAGGTCAGGGTCGGTGAAAAACTGTTTTTT.

The genes are TRBV29-1 and TRBJ2-5, with TRBD2 identical over 9 bases. The junction had 6 bases not matched to a gene; V was cut back by 5 bases and J by 5 bases. Germline V gene sequence: CDR1 SQVTM, CDR2 ANQGSEA. The CDR3 contains 13 residues. The CDR3 region is CSVLRGGGETQYF. The CDR3 DNA follows: TGCAGCGTTCTGCGGGGGGGCGGGGAGACCCAGTACTTC. Filled out from reference TRBV29-1 and TRBJ2-5, the complete variable domain reads SAVISQKPSRDICQRGTSLTIQCQVDSQVTMMFWYRQQPGQSLTLIATANQGSEATYESGFVIDKFPISRPNLTFSTLTVSNMSPEDSSIYLCSVLRGGGETQYFGPGTRLLVL.

This chain uses TRBV19 with TRBJ1-5, with 10 bases identical to TRBD1. CDR3 size: 16 residues. CDR1 is LNHDA, CDR2 SQIVND, per germline (reference sequence). V lost 9 bases, J lost 1 base, and 9 bases stayed unmatched. For the CDR3, the DNA is TGTGCCAGCCCACCGGGACAGGGGACGAGCAATCAGCCCCAGCATTTT. Encoded protein: CASPPGQGTSNQPQHF.

This chain's CDR3 is CASSLAQHRGNSFGNTIYF. As DNA, the CDR3 is TGTGCCAGCAGCTTGGCCCAACACAGGGGGAACTCGTTTGGAAACACCATATATTTT. The rearrangement uses TRBV5-6 and TRBJ1-3, with 8 bases matching TRBD1. J was trimmed by 3 bases and V by 0 bases; bases with no gene match: 14. Germline loops: CDR1 SGHDT, CDR2 YYEEEE. The CDR3 consists of 19 residues.

The chain joins TRBV18 to TRBJ2-1; 11 positions agree with TRBD2. Per the germline V gene, CDR1 is KGHSH and CDR2 is LQKENI. V was pared by 0 bases and J by 3 bases, with 10 bases of the junction left unmatched. The CDR3 spans 19 residues. In DNA form, the CDR3 reads TGTGCCAGCTCACCACCTTACCTACTAGCGGGAGTGGTCTACAATGAGCAGTTCTTC. It yields the protein CASSPPYLLAGVVYNEQFF. The whole variable domain, filled in from reference TRBV18 and TRBJ2-1, reads NAGVMQNPRHLVRRRGQEARLRCSPMKGHSHVYWYRQLPEEGLKFMVYLQKENIIDESGMPKERFSAEFPKEGPSILRIQQVVRGDSAAYFCASSPPYLLAGVVYNEQFFGPGTRLTVL.

Concerning this clone: The same CDR3 also results from other DNA sequences found in this sample. This chain uses TRBV5-1 with TRBJ1-1, with TRBD1 identical over 11 bases. CDR1 is SGHRS and CDR2 is YFSETQ in the germline V gene. V lost 4 bases, J lost 4 bases, and 6 bases stayed unmatched. The CDR3 is 15 amino acids. The CDR3 nucleotides are TGCGCCAGCAGCCTTACCGGGACAGGGGGCACTGAAGCTTTCTTT. Protein product: CASSLTGTGGTEAFF.

The chain links TRBV25-1 to TRBJ2-1; no reliable D call. Trimming removed 8 bases at V and 1 base at J, with 15 bases between. This CDR3 comprises 15 residues. Per the germline V gene, CDR1 is MGHDK and CDR2 is SYGVNS. CDR3 nucleotides: TGTGCCAGCGGGCCCTCCCGCCTATCCTACAATGAGCAGTTCTTC. As protein: CASGPSRLSYNEQFF.

CDR3 in amino acids: CASRDRTGGGSPLHF. In DNA, the CDR3 is TGTGCCAGCAGGGACAGGACAGGGGGCGGTTCACCCCTCCACTTT. The V call is TRBV2, the J call TRBJ1-6; 11 bases are shared with TRBD1. With 6 bases clipped from V and 9 bases from J, the junction kept 7 bases outside the gene matches. The CDR3 runs 15 residues. Germline V gene sequence: CDR1 SNHLY, CDR2 FYNNEI.

The CDR3 DNA sequence: TGTGCCAGCAGGGACAGGGGGCAGGCCGGGGAGCTGTTTTTT. Its protein is CASRDRGQAGELFF. This chain joins TRBV6-1 and TRBJ2-2; 11 nucleotides agree with TRBD1. The CDR3 loop spans 14 amino acids. Trimming cost V 6 bases and J 6 bases; bases outside gene matches: 3. The V gene's germline CDR1 is MNHNS and CDR2 SASEGT.

The chain combines TRBV10-3 with TRBJ2-1, with a tentative D call TRBD1 (5 bases). The CDR3 length is 14 residues. Germline V lookup: CDR1 ENHRY, CDR2 SYGVKD. V shed 10 bases and J shed 2 bases, with 15 bases lying between them. CDR3 in amino acids: CATGRDTTYNEQFF. DNA of the CDR3: TGTGCCACAGGGCGAGACACAACCTACAATGAGCAGTTCTTC.

The DNA for the CDR3 is TGTGCCAGCAGCTTATCTGGGGGGGGACTAGCGGGAGGCTCAGATACGCAGTATTTT. Protein sequence: CASSLSGGGLAGGSDTQYF. V usage is TRBV7-2 and J usage is TRBJ2-3, with 15 nucleotides matching TRBD2. The germline gives CDR1 SGHTA, CDR2 FQGNSA. The V and J ends lost 2 bases and 4 bases, in that order; junction bases with no gene match: 10. The CDR3 covers 19 residues.